This T cell receptor (beta chain) emerged from a study of regulatory T cells in long-lasting Graves disease. This clonotype has only a few counts. The CDR3 covers 15 residues. Unmatched junction bases numbered 5, after V lost 7 bases and J lost 3 bases. Per the germline V gene, CDR1 is WSHSY and CDR2 is SAAADI. iRepertoire HTBI primers and Arm-PCR of CDR3 regions built TCR beta libraries. TCRdb re-analysed the multiplex PCR reads in MiXCR, keeping a single row per CDR3 protein. The sample contains 680,000 or so distinct CDR3 sequences, less than 20% of which appear only once. The time point denotes: newly diagnosed GD, antithyroid drugs for less than 3 months. The TCR library was prepared using RNA isolated from PBMCs. These sequences were also reported in another study, on T cells in Graves' hyperthyroidism and ophthalmopathy.

The sequence came from a woman aged 25 to 39 with Graves disease. The rearrangement links TRBV10-2 to TRBJ2-1; 11 nucleotides line up with TRBD2. Material: peripheral blood mononuclear cells (PBMCs), obtained at new diagnosis, from a patient treated with antithyroid drugs. DNA of the CDR3: TGCGCCAGCACCCAAGGACTAGCGGGCTACAATGAGCAGTTCTTC. The encoded protein is CASTQGLAGYNEQFF.